This T cell receptor beta chain was captured in a study of radiation and T cells in renal cell carcinoma. This clone was counted a single time. Assay used: immunoSEQ multiplex PCR; TCRdb lists only in-frame clones, some missing. The data contain about 150,000 clones, 80% to 90% of them singletons. As to time point: blood 2 weeks post-SBRT. The sample's treatment: 15 Gy SBRT to primary tumor, nephrectomy 4 weeks later. The CDR3 loop spans 11 amino acids. Germline V gene sequence: CDR1 DFQATT, CDR2 SNEGSKA (reference sequence). V lost 3 bases to trimming and J lost 6 bases, with 7 bases between them. The source of this sequence is a woman aged 50 to 60 with renal cell carcinoma. The source was blood, collected from a patient whose treatment included radiotherapy and nephrectomy. The chain uses TRBV20-1 and TRBJ2-3; D remains unclear. The CDR3 loop is CSASPTDTQYF. The DNA for the CDR3 is TGCAGTGCTAGTCCCACGGATACGCAGTATTTT.